This TCR beta chain was profiled in a study of blood T cell repertoires in COVID-19. Study background: Sources were T cells, B-cell-depleted T cells, or PBMCs; the material itself was cDNA or gDNA.

Per the study methods: The authors estimated nucleated cell counts from reference gene primer amplification. Sequenced by immunoSEQ multiplex PCR; TCRdb stores in-frame clones only, minus some. The D gene and trimming were derived from the DNA, and the V and J assignments and clone size from that table. The table shows over 150,000 clones, with about 86% occurring only once. The CDR3 sequence is 15 residues long. V was pared by 5 bases and J by 6 bases, with 12 bases of the junction left unmatched. CDR1 is SEHNR, CDR2 FQNEAQ, per germline (reference sequence). Sequenced: peripheral blood. The chain carries TRBV7-9 and TRBJ2-7; 8 bases are shared with TRBD2. This TCR derives from a middle-aged man with active or convalescent COVID-19. CDR3 nucleotides: TGTGCCAGCAGCAAATCGGGACGGGAGGGTCTCGAGCAGTACTTC. Residues: CASSKSGREGLEQYF.